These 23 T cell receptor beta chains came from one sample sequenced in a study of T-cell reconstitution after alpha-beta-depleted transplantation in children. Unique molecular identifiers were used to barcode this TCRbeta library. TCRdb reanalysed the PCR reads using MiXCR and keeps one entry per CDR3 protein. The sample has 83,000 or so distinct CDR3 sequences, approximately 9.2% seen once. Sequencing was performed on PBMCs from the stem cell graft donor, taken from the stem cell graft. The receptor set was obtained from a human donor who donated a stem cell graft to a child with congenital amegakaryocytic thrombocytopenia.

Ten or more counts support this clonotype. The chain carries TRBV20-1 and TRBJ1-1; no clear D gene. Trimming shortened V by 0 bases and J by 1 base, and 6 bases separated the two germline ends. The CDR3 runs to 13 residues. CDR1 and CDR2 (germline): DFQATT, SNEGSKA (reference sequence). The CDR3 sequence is CSARESWNTEAFF. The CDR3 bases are TGCAGTGCTAGAGAGTCCTGGAACACTGAAGCTTTCTTT.

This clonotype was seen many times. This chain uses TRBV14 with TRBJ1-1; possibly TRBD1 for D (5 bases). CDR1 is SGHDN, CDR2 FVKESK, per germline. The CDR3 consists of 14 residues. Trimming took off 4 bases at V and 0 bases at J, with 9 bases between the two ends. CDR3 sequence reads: CASSLGLMNTEAFF. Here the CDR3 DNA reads TGTGCCAGCAGCCTGGGACTGATGAACACTGAAGCTTTCTTT.

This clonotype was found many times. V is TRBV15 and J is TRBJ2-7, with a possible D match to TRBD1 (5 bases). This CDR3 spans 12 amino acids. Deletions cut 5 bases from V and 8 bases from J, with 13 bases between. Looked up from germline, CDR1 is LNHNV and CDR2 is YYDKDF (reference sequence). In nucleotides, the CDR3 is TGTGCCACCAGCCCTACTGGGGCACAGCAGTACTTC. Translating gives CATSPTGAQQYF.

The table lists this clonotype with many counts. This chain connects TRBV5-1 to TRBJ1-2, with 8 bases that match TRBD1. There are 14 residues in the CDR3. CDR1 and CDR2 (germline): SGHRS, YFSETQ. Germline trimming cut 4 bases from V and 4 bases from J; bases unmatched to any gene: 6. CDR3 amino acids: CASSPTGVGYGYTF. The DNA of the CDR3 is TGCGCCAGCAGCCCGACAGGGGTTGGCTATGGCTACACCTTC.

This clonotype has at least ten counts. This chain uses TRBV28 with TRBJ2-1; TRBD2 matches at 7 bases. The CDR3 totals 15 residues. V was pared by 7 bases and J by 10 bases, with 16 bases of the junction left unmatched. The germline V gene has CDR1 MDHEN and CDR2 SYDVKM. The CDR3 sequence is CASTPGRAGAPEQFF. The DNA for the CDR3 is TGTGCCAGCACCCCTGGGAGGGCGGGAGCCCCGGAGCAGTTCTTC.

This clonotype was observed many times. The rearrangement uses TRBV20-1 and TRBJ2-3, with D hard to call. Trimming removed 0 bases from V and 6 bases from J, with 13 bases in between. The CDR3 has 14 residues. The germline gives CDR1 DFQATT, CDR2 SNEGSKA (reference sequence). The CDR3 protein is CSARDLVPTDTQYF. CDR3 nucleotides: TGCAGTGCTAGAGATCTGGTCCCAACCGATACGCAGTATTTT.

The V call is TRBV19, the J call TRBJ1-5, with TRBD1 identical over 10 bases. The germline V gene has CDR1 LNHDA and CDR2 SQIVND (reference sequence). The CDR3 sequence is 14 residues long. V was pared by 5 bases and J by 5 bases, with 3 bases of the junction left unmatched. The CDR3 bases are TGTGCCAGTAGTCTCGGGACAGGGGATCAGCCCCAGCATTTT. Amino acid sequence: CASSLGTGDQPQHF. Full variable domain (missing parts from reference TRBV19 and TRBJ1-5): DGGITQSPKYLFRKEGQNVTLSCEQNLNHDAMYWYRQDPGQGLRLIYYSQIVNDFQKGDIAEGYSVSREKKESFPLTVTSAQKNPTAFYLCASSLGTGDQPQHFGDGTRLSIL.

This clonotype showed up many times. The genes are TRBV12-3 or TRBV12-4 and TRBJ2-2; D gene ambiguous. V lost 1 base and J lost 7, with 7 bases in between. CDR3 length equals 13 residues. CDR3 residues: CASSLGSYGELFF. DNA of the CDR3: TGTGCCAGCAGTTTAGGTAGCTACGGGGAGCTGTTTTTT.

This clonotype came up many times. The DNA for the CDR3 is TGTGCCAGCAGCTTAGTCTTCCAGGACGAGGGTAACATTGAGGGTGAAAGCTCTGGAAACACCATATATTTT. This encodes CASSLVFQDEGNIEGESSGNTIYF. The V call is TRBV11-2, the J call TRBJ1-3; no firm D call. Trimming left V 1 base short and J 0 bases short, with 34 bases between. This CDR3 is 24 amino acids long. Germline lookup yields CDR1 SGHAT and CDR2 FQNNGV. Using reference TRBV11-2 and TRBJ1-3 for the parts outside the CDR3, the full variable domain is EAGVAQSPRYKIIEKRQSVAFWCNPISGHATLYWYQQILGQGPKLLIQFQNNGVVDDSQLPKDRFSAERLKGVDSTLKIQPAKLEDSAVYLCASSLVFQDEGNIEGESSGNTIYFGEGSWLTVV.

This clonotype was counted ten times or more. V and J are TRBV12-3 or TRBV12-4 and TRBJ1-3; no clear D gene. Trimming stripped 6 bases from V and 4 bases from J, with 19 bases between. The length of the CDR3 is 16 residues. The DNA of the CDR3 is TGTGCCAGCAGACTACTAGGACGGTGGGAAGGAAACACCATATATTTT. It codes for CASRLLGRWEGNTIYF.

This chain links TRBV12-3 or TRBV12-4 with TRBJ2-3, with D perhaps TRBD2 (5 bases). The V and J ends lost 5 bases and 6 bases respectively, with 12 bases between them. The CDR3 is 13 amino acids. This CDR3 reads CASSPILGDTQYF. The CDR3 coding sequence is TGTGCCAGCAGTCCCATACTAGGCGATACGCAGTATTTT.

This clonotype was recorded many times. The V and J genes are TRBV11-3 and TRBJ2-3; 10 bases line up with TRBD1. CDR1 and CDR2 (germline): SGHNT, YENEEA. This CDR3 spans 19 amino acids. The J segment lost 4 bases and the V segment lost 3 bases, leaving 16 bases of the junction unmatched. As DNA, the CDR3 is TGTGCCAGCAGCTTCCTGGGATCCGGACAGGGGGTTGGGGCAGATACGCAGTATTTT. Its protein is CASSFLGSGQGVGADTQYF.

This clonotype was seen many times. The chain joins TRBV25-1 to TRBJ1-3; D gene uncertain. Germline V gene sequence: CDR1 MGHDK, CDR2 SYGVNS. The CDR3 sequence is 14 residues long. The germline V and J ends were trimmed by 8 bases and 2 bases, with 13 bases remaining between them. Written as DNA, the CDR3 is TGTGCCAGCCGTCCGGGTTCAGCTGGAAACACCATATATTTT. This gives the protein CASRPGSAGNTIYF.

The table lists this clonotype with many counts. DNA for the CDR3: TGTGCCAGCACCCGACAGGGCGAGCAGTACTTC. It is translated as CASTRQGEQYF. The V gene is TRBV11-3, the J gene TRBJ2-7; 7 positions agree with TRBD1. Trimming at V came to 7 bases and at J to 6 bases, leaving 3 bases not matched to a gene. The germline V gene has CDR1 SGHNT and CDR2 YENEEA. The CDR3 extends over 11 amino acids.

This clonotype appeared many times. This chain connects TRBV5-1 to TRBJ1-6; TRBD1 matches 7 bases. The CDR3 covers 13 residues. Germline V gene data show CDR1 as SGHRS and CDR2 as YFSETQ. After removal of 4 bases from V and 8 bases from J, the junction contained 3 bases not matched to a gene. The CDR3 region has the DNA TGCGCCAGCAGCCTGGGACAGTATTCACCCCTCCACTTT. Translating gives CASSLGQYSPLHF.

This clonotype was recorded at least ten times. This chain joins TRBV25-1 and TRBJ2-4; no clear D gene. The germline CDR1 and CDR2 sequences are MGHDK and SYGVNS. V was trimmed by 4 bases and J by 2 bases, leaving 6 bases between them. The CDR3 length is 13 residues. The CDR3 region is CASSVGTKNIQYF. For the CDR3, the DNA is TGTGCCAGCAGTGTGGGGACCAAAAACATTCAGTACTTC.

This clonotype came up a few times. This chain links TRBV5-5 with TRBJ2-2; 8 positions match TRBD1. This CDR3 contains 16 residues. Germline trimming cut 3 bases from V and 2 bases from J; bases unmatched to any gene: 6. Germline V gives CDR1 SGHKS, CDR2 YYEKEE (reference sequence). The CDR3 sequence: CASSSDRGLNTGELFF. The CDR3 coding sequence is TGTGCCAGCAGCTCAGACAGGGGCCTAAACACCGGGGAGCTGTTTTTT.

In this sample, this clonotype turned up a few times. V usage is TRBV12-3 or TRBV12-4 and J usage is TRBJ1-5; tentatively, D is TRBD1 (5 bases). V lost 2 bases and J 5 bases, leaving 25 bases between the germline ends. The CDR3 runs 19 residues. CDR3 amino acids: CASSLHGRELASPDQPQHF. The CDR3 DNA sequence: TGTGCCAGCAGTTTACACGGCAGGGAACTAGCCAGCCCAGATCAGCCCCAGCATTTT.

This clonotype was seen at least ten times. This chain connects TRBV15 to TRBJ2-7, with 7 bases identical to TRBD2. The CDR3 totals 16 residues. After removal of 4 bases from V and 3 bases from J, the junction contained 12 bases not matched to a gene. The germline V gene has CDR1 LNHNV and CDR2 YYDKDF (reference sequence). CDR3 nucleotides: TGTGCCACCAGCACCCTAGCTAGCGGAGTGGGCTACGAGCAGTACTTC. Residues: CATSTLASGVGYEQYF.

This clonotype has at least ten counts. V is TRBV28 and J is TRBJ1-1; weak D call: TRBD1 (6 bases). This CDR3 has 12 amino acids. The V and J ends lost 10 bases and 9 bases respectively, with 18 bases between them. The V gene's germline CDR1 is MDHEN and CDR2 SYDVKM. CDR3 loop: CATTRQANQAFF. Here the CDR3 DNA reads TGTGCCACTACCCGACAGGCAAACCAAGCTTTCTTT.

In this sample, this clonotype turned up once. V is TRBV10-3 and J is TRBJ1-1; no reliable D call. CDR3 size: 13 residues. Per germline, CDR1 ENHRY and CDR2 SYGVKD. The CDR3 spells CVVTGAEGGEAFF. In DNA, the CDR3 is TGTGTCGTTACTGGTGCGGAGGGAGGGGAAGCTTTCTTT.

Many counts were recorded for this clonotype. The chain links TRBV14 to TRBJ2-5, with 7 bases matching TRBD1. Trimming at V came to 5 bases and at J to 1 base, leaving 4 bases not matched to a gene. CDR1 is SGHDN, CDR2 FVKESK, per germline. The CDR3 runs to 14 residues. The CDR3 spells CASSERQGQETQYF. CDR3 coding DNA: TGTGCCAGCAGCGAACGACAGGGCCAAGAGACCCAGTACTTC. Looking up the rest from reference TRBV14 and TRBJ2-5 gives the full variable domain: EAGVTQFPSHSVIEKGQTVTLRCDPISGHDNLYWYRRVMGKEIKFLLHFVKESKQDESGMPNNRFLAERTGGTYSTLKVQPAELEDSGVYFCASSERQGQETQYFGPGTRLLVL.

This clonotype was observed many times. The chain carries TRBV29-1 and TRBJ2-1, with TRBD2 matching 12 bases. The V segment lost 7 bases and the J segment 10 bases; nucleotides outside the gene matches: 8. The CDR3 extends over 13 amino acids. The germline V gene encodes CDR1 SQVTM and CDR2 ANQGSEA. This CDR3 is CSGSDTSGGEQFF. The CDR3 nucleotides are TGCAGCGGATCCGACACTAGCGGGGGGGAGCAGTTCTTC.